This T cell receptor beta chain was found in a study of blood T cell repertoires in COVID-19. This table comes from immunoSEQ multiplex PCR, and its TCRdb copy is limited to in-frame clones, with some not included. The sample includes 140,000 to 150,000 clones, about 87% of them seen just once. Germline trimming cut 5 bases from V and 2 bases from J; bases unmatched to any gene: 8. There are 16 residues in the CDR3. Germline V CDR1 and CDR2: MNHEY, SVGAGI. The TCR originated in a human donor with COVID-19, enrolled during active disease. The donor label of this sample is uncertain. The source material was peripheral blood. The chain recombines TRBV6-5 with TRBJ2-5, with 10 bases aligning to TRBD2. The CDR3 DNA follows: TGTGCCAGCAGTAACTTAGCGGGGGGCCCTCAAGAGACCCAGTACTTC. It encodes CASSNLAGGPQETQYF.